The clone carrying this TCR beta chain was recorded only once. Its antigen is currently unknown. The record originates from a study of shared clonotypes between healthy human individuals. Regarding the study as a whole: An effect of sequencing depth on clonotype sharing among donors was expected. All-four-donor shared clonotypes had higher generation probabilities than non-shared clonotypes did.

Trimming removed 0 bases from V and 12 bases from J; junction bases left unmatched: 9. This CDR3 contains 14 residues. Germline V gene lookup returns CDR1 SGHAT and CDR2 FQNNGV. Some clones are missing from TCRdb's copy, which holds only in-frame ones; the method was immunoSEQ multiplex PCR. The table records 2,100,000 or so clones, almost 96% of them present only once. The chain joins TRBV11-2 to TRBJ2-7; 9 bases align to TRBD1. Sequences were obtained from naive CD4+ T cells sorted from blood. This sample's subset: CD45RA+ positively selected. The clonotype originates from a man aged 18 to 35 in good health. The CDR3 loop reads CASSLDGRDRVLYF. For the CDR3, the DNA is TGTGCCAGCAGCTTAGATGGCCGGGACAGGGTTTTGTACTTC.